This T cell receptor beta chain emerged from a study of CD8 T cells in ankylosing spondylitis. Findings and caveats of the study: Apparently characteristic of ankylosing spondylitis blood was a TCR beta motif (about 8 highly homologous variants). Peripheral blood samples showed relatively rare disease-linked clones, and these clones were CD8+. Previous work reported some of these motif variants in the synovial fluid and blood of reactive arthritis.

Points on this clonotype: The antigen remains unidentified.

Library preparation for TCR beta used quantitative 5'-RACE with molecular barcodes. TCRdb re-called the 5' RACE reads with MiXCR, one entry per CDR3 protein. The profile shows about 540,000 distinct CDR3 sequences, roughly an eighth of them singletons. The CDR3 runs 14 residues. CDR1 LGHNT and CDR2 FRNRAP come from the germline V gene. V was clipped by 7 bases and J by 9 bases; unmatched bases: 11. This receptor was identified in a male donor with ankylosing spondylitis. The J gene is TRBJ2-1, the V gene TRBV12-5; 8 bases map to TRBD1. The material sequenced was blood, either unsorted or a sorted T cell fraction (not recorded which). The DNA for the CDR3 is TGTGCTAGTGCTCTGACAGGGGCAAGGGGTGAGCAGTTCTTC. Translation: CASALTGARGEQFF.